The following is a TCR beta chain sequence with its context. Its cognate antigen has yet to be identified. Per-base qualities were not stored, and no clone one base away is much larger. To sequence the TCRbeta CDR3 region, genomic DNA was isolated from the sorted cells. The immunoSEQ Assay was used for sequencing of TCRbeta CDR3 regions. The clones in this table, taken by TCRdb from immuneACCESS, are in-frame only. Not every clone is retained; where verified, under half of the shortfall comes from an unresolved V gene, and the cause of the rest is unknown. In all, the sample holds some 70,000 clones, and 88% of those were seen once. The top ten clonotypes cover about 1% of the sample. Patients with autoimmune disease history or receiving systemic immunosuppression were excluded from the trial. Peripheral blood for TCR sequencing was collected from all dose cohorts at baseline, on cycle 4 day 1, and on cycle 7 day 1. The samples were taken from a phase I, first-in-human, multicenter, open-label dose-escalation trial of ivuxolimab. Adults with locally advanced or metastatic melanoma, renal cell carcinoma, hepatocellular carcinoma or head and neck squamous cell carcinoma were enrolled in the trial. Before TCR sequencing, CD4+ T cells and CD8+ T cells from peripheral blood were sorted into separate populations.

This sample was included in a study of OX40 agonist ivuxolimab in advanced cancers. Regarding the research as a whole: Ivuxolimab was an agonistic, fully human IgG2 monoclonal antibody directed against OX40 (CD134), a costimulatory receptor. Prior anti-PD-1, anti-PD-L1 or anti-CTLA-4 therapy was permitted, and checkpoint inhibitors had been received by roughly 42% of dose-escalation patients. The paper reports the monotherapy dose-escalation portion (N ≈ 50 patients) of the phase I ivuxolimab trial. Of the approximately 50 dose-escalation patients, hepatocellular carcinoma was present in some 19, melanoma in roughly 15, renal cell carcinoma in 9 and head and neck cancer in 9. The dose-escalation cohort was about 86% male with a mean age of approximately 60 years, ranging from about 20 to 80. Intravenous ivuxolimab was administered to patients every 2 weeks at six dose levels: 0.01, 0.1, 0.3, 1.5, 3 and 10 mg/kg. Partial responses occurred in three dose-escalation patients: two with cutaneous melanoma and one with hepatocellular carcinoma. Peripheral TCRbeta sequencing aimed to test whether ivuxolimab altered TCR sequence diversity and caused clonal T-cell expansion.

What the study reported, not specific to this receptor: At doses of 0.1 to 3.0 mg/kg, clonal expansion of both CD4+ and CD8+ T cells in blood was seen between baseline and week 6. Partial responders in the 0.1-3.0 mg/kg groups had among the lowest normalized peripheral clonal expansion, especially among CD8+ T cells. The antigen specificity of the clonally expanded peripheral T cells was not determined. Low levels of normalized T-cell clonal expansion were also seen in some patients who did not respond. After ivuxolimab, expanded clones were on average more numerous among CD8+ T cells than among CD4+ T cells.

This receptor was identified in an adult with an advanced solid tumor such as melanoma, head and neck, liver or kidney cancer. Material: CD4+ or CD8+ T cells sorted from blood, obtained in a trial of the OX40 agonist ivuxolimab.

The nucleotide sequence is given as TGTGCCAGCAGCCTACAGGGGGGGAACAATCAGCCCCAGCATTTT. Its protein product is CASSLQGGNNQPQHF. The rearrangement joined TRBV11-2 to TRBJ1-5; TRBD1 agrees with 8 junctional bases. Germline trimming amounts to 5 bases on V and 3 bases on J, with 6 as the count of junction bases outside the gene matches. The CDR3 measures 15 amino acids from cysteine to phenylalanine. This entry keeps only the CDR3 DNA: 45 bases, framed from base 1. The germline V gene sets CDR1 to SGHAT and CDR2 to FQNNGV.